A selection of T cell receptor beta chains follows, all from one sample in a study of neurological immune-mediated disorders. TCRdb re-called the 5' RACE reads with MiXCR, one entry per CDR3 protein. The table has about 19,000 distinct CDR3 sequences, approximately 2.5% seen once. The sequencing input was PBMCs. The receptor source for this set is a woman aged 18-35 years with multiple sclerosis. The CDR3 runs from the conserved cysteine through the conserved F or W. D genes are given only for firm matches. Rows give clone size only sometimes, using once, few, many, or a class for an expanded clone.

d_call	v_call	j_call	clone_size	cdr3_aa	cdr3_nt
TRBD1	TRBV29-1	TRBJ1-4	many	CSVSRGRWEKLFF	TGCAGCGTTTCGAGGGGGCGTTGGGAAAAACTGTTTTTT
.	TRBV7-9	TRBJ2-1	many	CASSLWRSYNEQFF	TGTGCCAGCAGCTTATGGCGGTCCTACAATGAGCAGTTCTTC
.	TRBV20-1	TRBJ2-4	many	CSARGTVAKNIQYF	TGCAGTGCTAGAGGGACAGTGGCCAAAAACATTCAGTACTTC
.	TRBV4-1	TRBJ1-1	many	CASSQVLAGLPNTEAFF	TGCGCCAGCAGCCAAGTATTGGCAGGGCTTCCGAACACTGAAGCTTTCTTT
TRBD1	TRBV10-3	TRBJ2-1	many	CAISAPDRADNEQFF	TGTGCCATCAGTGCCCCGGACAGGGCGGACAATGAGCAGTTCTTC
TRBD1	TRBV20-1	TRBJ1-1	many	CSASDRGGMNTEAFF	TGCAGTGCTAGTGACAGGGGAGGCATGAACACTGAAGCTTTCTTT
TRBD2	TRBV7-8	TRBJ2-1	many	CASSLEGTSGGRSSYNEQFF	TGTGCCAGCAGCTTAGAAGGGACTAGCGGGGGGCGCAGCTCCTACAATGAGCAGTTCTTC
.	TRBV28	TRBJ2-1	many	CASSLGGIGEQFF	TGTGCCAGCAGTTTAGGTGGGATCGGTGAGCAGTTCTTC
TRBD1	TRBV29-1	TRBJ1-2	many	CSVRQGAGGYTF	TGCAGCGTTCGACAGGGGGCGGGTGGCTACACCTTC
.	TRBV10-3	TRBJ2-1	many	CAISETGTTGNNEQFF	TGTGCCATCAGTGAAACCGGGACAACCGGGAACAATGAGCAGTTCTTC
.	TRBV20-1	TRBJ2-7	few	CSASFGTALEEQYF	TGCAGTGCTAGTTTCGGGACTGCCTTGGAGGAGCAGTACTTC
TRBD2	TRBV29-1	TRBJ2-1	many	CSVTSGGYNEQFF	TGCAGCGTTACTAGCGGGGGCTACAATGAGCAGTTCTTC
TRBD2	TRBV11-2	TRBJ2-2	many	CASSPPTSGGGTGELFF	TGTGCCAGCAGCCCCCCCACTAGCGGGGGGGGCACCGGGGAGCTGTTTTTT
.	TRBV10-2	TRBJ2-1	many	CASRVYNEQFF	TGCGCCAGCAGGGTCTACAATGAGCAGTTCTTC
TRBD1	TRBV7-6	TRBJ1-2	many	CASSATGVGYGYTF	TGTGCCAGCAGCGCGACAGGGGTCGGCTATGGCTACACCTTC
TRBD1	TRBV4-3	TRBJ1-1	many	CASSRTGEAFF	TGCGCCAGCAGCCGGACAGGTGAAGCTTTCTTT
.	TRBV7-2	TRBJ2-1	many	CASSLLKFNEQFF	TGTGCCAGCAGCTTATTAAAGTTCAATGAGCAGTTCTTC
TRBD1	TRBV7-8	TRBJ2-2	many	CASSLQGADTGELFF	TGTGCCAGCAGCTTACAGGGGGCGGACACCGGGGAGCTGTTTTTT
TRBD1	TRBV12-3/TRBV12-4	TRBJ1-1	many	CASRGQGVNTEAFF	TGTGCCAGCAGGGGACAGGGAGTGAACACTGAAGCTTTCTTT
.	TRBV28	TRBJ2-7	many	CASSLPAGEQYF	TGTGCCAGCAGTTTACCGGCGGGCGAGCAGTACTTC
.	TRBV12-3/TRBV12-4	TRBJ2-1	many	CASSGDIQILRDEQFF	TGTGCCAGCAGTGGGGACATCCAGATTCTTAGGGATGAGCAGTTCTTC
.	TRBV25-1	TRBJ1-1	many	CASSAQQNTEAFF	TGTGCCAGCAGTGCACAGCAGAACACTGAAGCTTTCTTT
.	TRBV5-6	TRBJ2-3	many	CASSLGGASTDTQYF	TGTGCCAGCAGCTTGGGGGGGGCAAGCACAGATACGCAGTATTTT
.	TRBV7-9	TRBJ1-2	many	CASSLAGGSNYGYTF	TGTGCCAGCAGCTTAGCGGGGGGCTCTAACTATGGCTACACCTTC
.	TRBV7-3	TRBJ1-2	many	CASSLSQRDGYTF	TGTGCCAGCAGCTTAAGTCAGAGGGATGGCTACACCTTC
.	TRBV7-2	TRBJ1-2	.	CASSLDATNNYGYTF	TGTGCCAGTAGCTTAGATGCCACAAATAACTATGGCTACACCTTC
TRBD1	TRBV20-1	TRBJ1-5	many	CSASQGGQPQHF	TGCAGTGCTAGCCAGGGGGGACAGCCCCAGCATTTT
TRBD2	TRBV6-4	TRBJ2-1	many	CASSHLAGRNEQFF	TGTGCCAGCAGTCATCTAGCGGGACGCAATGAGCAGTTCTTC
TRBD1	TRBV3-1	TRBJ1-2	many	CASSHGQGLKGYTF	TGTGCCAGCAGCCACGGACAGGGGTTGAAGGGCTACACCTTC
.	TRBV7-7	TRBJ2-3	many	CASSFRGASDTQYF	TGTGCTAGCAGCTTTCGCGGGGCCTCAGATACGCAGTATTTT
.	TRBV7-8	TRBJ1-1	few	CASSQKQGRNTEAFF	TGTGCCAGCAGCCAAAAGCAGGGGCGGAACACTGAAGCTTTCTTT
.	TRBV4-1	TRBJ2-2	.	CASSLGVISGELFF	TGCGCCAGCAGTCTCGGGGTGATAAGCGGGGAGCTGTTTTTT
.	TRBV20-1	TRBJ1-6	many	CSAFGGTVTTLHF	TGCAGTGCCTTCGGGGGGACCGTGACCACCCTCCACTTT
.	TRBV28	TRBJ1-2	many	CASSFQPGTVYYGYTF	TGTGCCAGCAGTTTCCAGCCCGGGACGGTTTACTATGGCTACACCTTC
TRBD1	TRBV9	TRBJ2-6	few	CASSRRTGTGANVLTF	TGTGCCAGCAGCCGACGGACAGGGACTGGGGCCAACGTCCTGACTTTC
.	TRBV12-3/TRBV12-4	TRBJ2-2	many	CANSLNTGELFF	TGTGCCAATAGCTTAAACACCGGGGAGCTGTTTTTT
TRBD2	TRBV20-1	TRBJ2-3	few	CSAFGGTDTQYF	TGCAGTGCATTCGGGGGGACAGATACGCAGTATTTT
.	TRBV6-5	TRBJ1-5	many	CASSLRGSNQPQNF	TGTGCCAGCAGTCTCAGGGGCAGCAATCAGCCCCAGAATTTT
TRBD1	TRBV25-1	TRBJ1-6	many	CASSATTGFGSPLHF	TGTGCCAGCAGTGCCACGACAGGGTTCGGCTCACCCCTCCACTTT
TRBD1	TRBV5-1	TRBJ2-4	.	CASSPGQEKNIQYF	TGCGCCAGCAGCCCAGGACAGGAGAAGAACATTCAGTACTTC
.	TRBV29-1	TRBJ1-1	many	CSVALVVTEAFF	TGCAGCGTTGCGCTGGTGGTAACTGAAGCTTTCTTT
.	TRBV5-1	TRBJ1-2	many	CASSSEITGHYGYTF	TGCGCCAGCAGTTCTGAGATAACGGGTCACTATGGCTACACCTTC
.	TRBV7-2	TRBJ2-5	few	CASSLAWRETQYF	TGTGCCAGCAGCTTAGCGTGGCGGGAGACCCAGTACTTC